This TCR beta chain appears in the sequencing data of a study of T cell repertoires and HLA-DP antigens. The V and J ends lost 0 bases and 1 base, in that order; junction bases with no gene match: 5. Germline V gene data show CDR1 as SGHRS and CDR2 as YFSETQ. This CDR3 contains 17 residues. To note about this clone: Its antigen is unidentified.

Study outcomes and limitations: Previously undetected clones averaged approximately 35% and 51% against the two alleles respectively.

Clones were sequenced by immunoSEQ multiplex PCR, and TCRdb holds only the in-frame ones, with some missing. The sample lists around 100,000 clones, 80% to 95% occurring once. This clonotype originated in a woman between 18 and 30 years old in good health and CMV-seronegative. Sequencing input: CD4+ T cells from PBMCs. The rearrangement joins TRBV5-1 to TRBJ2-1; 9 bases agree with TRBD2. The CDR3 is CASSLGALAGSYNEQFF. The DNA of the CDR3 is TGCGCCAGCAGCTTGGGGGCCCTAGCGGGGTCCTACAATGAGCAGTTCTTC.